The T cell receptor beta chain under discussion was sequenced for a study of post-analysis software for immune sequencing data. Findings and limits, study-wide: With F measure, samples from one preparation batch clustered together strongly. TRBV5-6, TRBV5-1 and TRBV20-1 belonged to a set of a handful of TRBV segments that were more frequent in patients than controls. When compared against controls, multiple sclerosis patients showed significantly lower normalized Chao1 diversity.

Looked up from germline, CDR1 is DFQATT and CDR2 is SNEGSKA (reference sequence). The CDR3 consists of 17 residues. cDNA libraries of TCR beta carried unique molecular identifiers. Each CDR3 protein is one row after TCRdb ran MiXCR on the PCR reads. The top ten clones hold 4.5% to 7.5% of a sample with more than 500,000 distinct CDR3 sequences, approximately 31% of them seen once. As to this clonotype: Antigen specificity is unknown. One end of the junction does not line up with germline, which may come from a read error.

Material: blood. This receptor was taken from a girl aged 2-17 years with multiple sclerosis. The rearrangement links TRBV20-1 to TRBJ2-1; D perhaps matches TRBD2 (5 bases). The CDR3 nucleotides are TGCAGTGCTAGAGATCTTCTGCGGGCCGCGTCCTGCAATGAGCAGTTCTTC. Protein: CSARDLLRAASCNEQFF.